This T cell receptor (beta chain) is drawn from a study of Ad26.COV2.S vaccination and SARS-CoV-2 variants. Overall study results and limits: Post-vaccination spike-specific CD8+ and CD4+ T cell responses reportedly had substantial breadth. The study found higher spike-specific TCR breadth in vaccine than placebo recipients. Total T cell responses may have been underestimated by the TCR breadth and depth analyses.

Treatment specified: around 19 received Ad26.COV2.S at low or high dose, single or two shots; roughly five received placebo; per-sample allocation not given. After the first vaccine or placebo injection, samples were drawn on day 63. Built on an Ad26 vector, the vaccine expressed Wuhan-strain SARS-CoV-2 spike. Produced via immunoSEQ multiplex PCR; TCRdb's table is partial and in-frame only. The sample carries 400,000 or so clones, about 85% recorded once. Trimming at V came to 0 bases and at J to 4 bases, leaving 3 bases not matched to a gene. Germline V CDR1 and CDR2: SGHRS, YFSETQ. The CDR3 consists of 15 residues. Concerning this clone: Antigen unknown.

The clonotype was recovered from a person aged 18-65 years who received the Ad26.COV2.S COVID-19 vaccine or a placebo. V gene TRBV5-1 combines with J gene TRBJ2-3; TRBD2 matches at 9 bases. This specimen consisted of peripheral blood, obtained in a trial of Ad26.COV2.S vaccine versus placebo. The CDR3 loop is CASSLGGGGPDTQYF. The DNA for the CDR3 is TGCGCCAGCAGCTTGGGCGGGGGGGGCCCAGATACGCAGTATTTT.